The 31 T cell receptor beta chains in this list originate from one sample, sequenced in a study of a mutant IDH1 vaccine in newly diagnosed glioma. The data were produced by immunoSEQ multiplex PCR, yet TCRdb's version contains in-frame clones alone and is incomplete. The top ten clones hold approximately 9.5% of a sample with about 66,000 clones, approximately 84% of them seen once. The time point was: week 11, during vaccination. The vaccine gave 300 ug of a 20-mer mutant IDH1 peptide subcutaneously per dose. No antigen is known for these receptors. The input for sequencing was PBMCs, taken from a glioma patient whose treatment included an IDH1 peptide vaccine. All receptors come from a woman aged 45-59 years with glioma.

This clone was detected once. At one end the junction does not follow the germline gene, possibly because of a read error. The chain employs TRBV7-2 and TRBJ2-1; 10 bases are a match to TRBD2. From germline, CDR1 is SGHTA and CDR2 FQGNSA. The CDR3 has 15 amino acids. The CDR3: CASSIAGGSYNEQFF. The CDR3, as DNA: TGTGCCAGCAGCATAGCGGGGGGCTCCTACAATGAGCAGTTCTTC.

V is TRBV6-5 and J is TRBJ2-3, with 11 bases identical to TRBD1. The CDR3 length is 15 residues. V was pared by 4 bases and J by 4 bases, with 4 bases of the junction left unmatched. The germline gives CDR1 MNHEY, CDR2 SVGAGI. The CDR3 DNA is TGTGCCAGCAGTTTTCCGGGACAGGGGGCAGATACGCAGTATTTT. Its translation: CASSFPGQGADTQYF.

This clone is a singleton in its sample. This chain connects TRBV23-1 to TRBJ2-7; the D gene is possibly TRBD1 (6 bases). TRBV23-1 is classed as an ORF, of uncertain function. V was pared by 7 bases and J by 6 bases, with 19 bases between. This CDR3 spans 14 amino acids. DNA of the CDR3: TGCGCCAGCACTAAAAATGGACAGAAAGGCGAGCAGTACTTC. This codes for CASTKNGQKGEQYF.

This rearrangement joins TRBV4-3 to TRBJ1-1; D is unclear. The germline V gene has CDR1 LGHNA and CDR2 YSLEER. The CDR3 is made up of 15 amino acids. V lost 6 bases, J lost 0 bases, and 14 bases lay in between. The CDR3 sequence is CASRGQPEVNTEAFF. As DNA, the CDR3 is TGCGCCAGCAGAGGGCAGCCTGAGGTGAACACTGAAGCTTTCTTT.

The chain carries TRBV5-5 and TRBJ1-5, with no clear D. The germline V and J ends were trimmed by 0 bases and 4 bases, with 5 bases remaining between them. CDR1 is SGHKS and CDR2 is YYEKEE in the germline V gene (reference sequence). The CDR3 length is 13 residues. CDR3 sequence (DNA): TGTGCCAGCAGCTTGGACGTAAATCAGCCCCAGCATTTT. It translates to CASSLDVNQPQHF.

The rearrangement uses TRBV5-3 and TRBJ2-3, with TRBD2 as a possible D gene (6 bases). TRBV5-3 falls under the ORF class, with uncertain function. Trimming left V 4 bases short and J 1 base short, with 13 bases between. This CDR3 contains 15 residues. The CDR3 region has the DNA TGTGCCAGAAGCACCCGCGGGGCGGGCACAGATACGCAGTATTTT. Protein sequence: CARSTRGAGTDTQYF.

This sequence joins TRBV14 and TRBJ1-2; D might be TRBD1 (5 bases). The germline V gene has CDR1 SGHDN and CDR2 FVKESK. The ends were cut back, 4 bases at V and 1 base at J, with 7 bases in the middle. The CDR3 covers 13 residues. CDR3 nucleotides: TGTGCCAGCAGCCTGACAGATAACTATGGCTACACCTTC. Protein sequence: CASSLTDNYGYTF.

The CDR3 DNA reads TGTGCCAGCAGTTACGCAATCGGACCTTACGAGCAGTACTTC. Amino acid sequence: CASSYAIGPYEQYF. The V call is TRBV6-5, the J call TRBJ2-7; D remains ambiguous. V was trimmed by 2 bases and J by 4 bases, leaving 12 bases between them. Germline V gene sequence: CDR1 MNHEY, CDR2 SVGAGI. The CDR3 is made up of 14 amino acids.

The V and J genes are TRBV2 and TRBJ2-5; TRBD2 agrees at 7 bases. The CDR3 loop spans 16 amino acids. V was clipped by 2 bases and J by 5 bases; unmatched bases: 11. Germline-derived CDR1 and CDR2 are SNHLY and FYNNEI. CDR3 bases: TGTGCCAGCAGTGAAATTGGCGGGGGAAAGGGGGAGACCCAGTACTTC. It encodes CASSEIGGGKGETQYF.

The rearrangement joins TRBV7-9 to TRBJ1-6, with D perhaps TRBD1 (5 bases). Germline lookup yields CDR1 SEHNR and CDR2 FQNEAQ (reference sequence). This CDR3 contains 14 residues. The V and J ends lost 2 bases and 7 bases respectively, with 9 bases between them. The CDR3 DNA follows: TGTGCCAGCAGCTTACAGGGAATAAATTCACCCCTCCACTTT. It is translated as CASSLQGINSPLHF.

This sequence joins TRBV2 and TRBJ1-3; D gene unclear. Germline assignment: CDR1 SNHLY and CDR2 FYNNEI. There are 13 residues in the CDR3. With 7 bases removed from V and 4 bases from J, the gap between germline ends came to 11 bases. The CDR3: CASTPRSGNTIYF. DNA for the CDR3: TGTGCCAGCACCCCCCGCAGCGGAAACACCATATATTTT. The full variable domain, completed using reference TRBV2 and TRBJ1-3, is EPEVTQTPSHQVTQMGQEVILRCVPISNHLYFYWYRQILGQKVEFLVSFYNNEISEKSEIFDDQFSVERPDGSNFTLKIRSTKLEDSAMYFCASTPRSGNTIYFGEGSWLTVV.

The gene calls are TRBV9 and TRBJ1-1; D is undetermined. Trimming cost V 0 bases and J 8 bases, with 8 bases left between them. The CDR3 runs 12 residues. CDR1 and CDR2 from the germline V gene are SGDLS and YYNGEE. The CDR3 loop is CASSVVGREAFF. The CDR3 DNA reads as TGTGCCAGCAGCGTAGTTGGCAGAGAAGCTTTCTTT.

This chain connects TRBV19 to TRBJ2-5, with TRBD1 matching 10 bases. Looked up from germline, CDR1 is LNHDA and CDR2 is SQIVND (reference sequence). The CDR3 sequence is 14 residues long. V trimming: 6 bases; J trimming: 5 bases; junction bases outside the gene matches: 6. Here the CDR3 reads CASRPTGGRETQYF. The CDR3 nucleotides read TGTGCCAGTAGACCGACAGGGGGCCGTGAGACCCAGTACTTC.

The CDR3: CASSHTVGGGPFYEQYF. The CDR3 bases are TGCGCCAGCAGCCACACGGTCGGGGGGGGACCCTTCTACGAGCAGTACTTC. The chain is built from TRBV4-1 and TRBJ2-7, with TRBD2 matching 8 bases. With 3 bases clipped from V and 3 bases from J, the junction kept 13 bases outside the gene matches. The CDR3 consists of 17 residues. CDR1 is MGHRA, CDR2 YSYEKL, per germline.

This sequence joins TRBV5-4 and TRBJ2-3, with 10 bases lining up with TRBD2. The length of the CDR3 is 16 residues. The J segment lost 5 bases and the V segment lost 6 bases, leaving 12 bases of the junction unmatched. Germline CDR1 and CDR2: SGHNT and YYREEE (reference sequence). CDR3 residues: CASTTTSGSLGDTQYF. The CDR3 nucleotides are TGTGCCAGCACTACGACTAGCGGGTCATTAGGAGATACGCAGTATTTT. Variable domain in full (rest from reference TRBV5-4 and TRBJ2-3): ETGVTQSPTHLIKTRGQQVTLRCSSQSGHNTVSWYQQALGQGPQFIFQYYREEENGRGNFPPRFSGLQFPNYSSELNVNALELDDSALYLCASTTTSGSLGDTQYFGPGTRLTVL.

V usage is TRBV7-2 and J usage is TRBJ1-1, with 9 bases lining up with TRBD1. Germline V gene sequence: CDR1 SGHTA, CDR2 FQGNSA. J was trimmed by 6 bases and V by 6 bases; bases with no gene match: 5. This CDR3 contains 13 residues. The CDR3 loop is CASSPQGASEAFF. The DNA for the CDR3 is TGTGCCAGCAGTCCACAGGGGGCCTCTGAAGCTTTCTTT.

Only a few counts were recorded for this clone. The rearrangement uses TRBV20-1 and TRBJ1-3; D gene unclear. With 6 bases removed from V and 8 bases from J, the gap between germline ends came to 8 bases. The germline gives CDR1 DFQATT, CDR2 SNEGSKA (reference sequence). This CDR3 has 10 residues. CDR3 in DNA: TGCAGTGCGAGGAGAGACACCATATATTTT. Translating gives CSARRDTIYF.

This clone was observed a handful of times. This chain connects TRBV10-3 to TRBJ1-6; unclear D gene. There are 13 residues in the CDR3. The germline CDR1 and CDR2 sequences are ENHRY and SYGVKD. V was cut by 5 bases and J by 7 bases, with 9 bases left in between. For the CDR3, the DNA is TGTGCCATCAGTAGGCTGGGAAATTCACCCCTCCACTTT. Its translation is CAISRLGNSPLHF.

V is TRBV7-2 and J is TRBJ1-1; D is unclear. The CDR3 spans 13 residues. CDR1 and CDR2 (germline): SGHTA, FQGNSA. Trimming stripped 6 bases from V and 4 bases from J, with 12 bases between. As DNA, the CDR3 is TGTGCCAGCAGTGACCGGAGTAGCACTGAAGCTTTCTTT. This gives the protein CASSDRSSTEAFF.

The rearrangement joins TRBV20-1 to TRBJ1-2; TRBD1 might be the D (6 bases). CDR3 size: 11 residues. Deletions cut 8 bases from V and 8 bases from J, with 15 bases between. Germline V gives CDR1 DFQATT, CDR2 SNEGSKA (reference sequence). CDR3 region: CSSRQVGGYTF. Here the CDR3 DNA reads TGCAGTTCCCGACAGGTCGGCGGCTACACCTTC.

In DNA form, the CDR3 reads TGCGCCAGCAGCCAAGGTCCGGGGACGGGCTACAATGAGCAGTTCTTC. This encodes CASSQGPGTGYNEQFF. V gene TRBV4-1 combines with J gene TRBJ2-1, with D perhaps TRBD1 or TRBD2 (5 bases each). Trimming pared 1 base from V and 3 bases from J, leaving 13 bases between. The CDR3 is 16 amino acids. Germline V CDR1 and CDR2: MGHRA, YSYEKL.

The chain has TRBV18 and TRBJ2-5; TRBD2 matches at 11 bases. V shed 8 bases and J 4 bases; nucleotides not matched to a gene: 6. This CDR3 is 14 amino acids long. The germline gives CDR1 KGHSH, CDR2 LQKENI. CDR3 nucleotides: TGTGCCAGCGCCCAACTAGCGGGGGCAGAGACCCAGTACTTC. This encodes CASAQLAGAETQYF.

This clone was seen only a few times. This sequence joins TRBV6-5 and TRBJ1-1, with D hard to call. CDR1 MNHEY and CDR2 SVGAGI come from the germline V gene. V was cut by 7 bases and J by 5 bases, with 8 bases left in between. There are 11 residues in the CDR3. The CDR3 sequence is CASILRTEAFF. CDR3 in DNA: TGTGCCAGCATCCTCAGGACTGAAGCTTTCTTT.

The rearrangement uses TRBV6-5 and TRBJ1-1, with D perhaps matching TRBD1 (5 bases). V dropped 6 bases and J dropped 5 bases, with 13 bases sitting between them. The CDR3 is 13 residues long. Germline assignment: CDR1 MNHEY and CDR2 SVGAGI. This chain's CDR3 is CASSSRRGTEAFF. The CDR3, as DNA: TGTGCCAGCAGCTCTCGTCGGGGGACTGAAGCTTTCTTT.

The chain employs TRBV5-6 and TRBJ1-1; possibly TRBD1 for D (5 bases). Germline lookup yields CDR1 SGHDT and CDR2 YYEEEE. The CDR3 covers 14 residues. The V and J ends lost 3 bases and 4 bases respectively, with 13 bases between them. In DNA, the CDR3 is TGTGCCAGCAGCTGGCCGCGTGGGGGCACTGAAGCTTTCTTT. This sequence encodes CASSWPRGGTEAFF.

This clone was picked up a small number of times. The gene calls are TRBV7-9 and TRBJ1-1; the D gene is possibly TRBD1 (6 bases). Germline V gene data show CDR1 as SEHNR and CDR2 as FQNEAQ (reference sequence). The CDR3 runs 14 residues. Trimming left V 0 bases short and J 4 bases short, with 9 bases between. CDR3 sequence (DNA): TGTGCCAGCAGCTTAGCCCCAGGGGCCACTGAAGCTTTCTTT. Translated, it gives CASSLAPGATEAFF.

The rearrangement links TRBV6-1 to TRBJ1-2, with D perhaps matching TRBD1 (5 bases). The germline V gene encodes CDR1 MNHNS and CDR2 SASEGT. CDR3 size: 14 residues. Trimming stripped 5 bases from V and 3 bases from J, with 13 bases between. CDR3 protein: CASSFRRDDYGYTF. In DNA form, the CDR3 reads TGTGCCAGCAGTTTCCGCAGGGATGACTATGGCTACACCTTC.

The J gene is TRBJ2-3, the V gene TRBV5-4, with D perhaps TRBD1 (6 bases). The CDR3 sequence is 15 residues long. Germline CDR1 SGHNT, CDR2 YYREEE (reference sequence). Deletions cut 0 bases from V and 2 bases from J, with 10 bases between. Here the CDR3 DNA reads TGTGCCAGCAGCTTGGCAGGGGCCTTCACAGATACGCAGTATTTT. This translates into CASSLAGAFTDTQYF.

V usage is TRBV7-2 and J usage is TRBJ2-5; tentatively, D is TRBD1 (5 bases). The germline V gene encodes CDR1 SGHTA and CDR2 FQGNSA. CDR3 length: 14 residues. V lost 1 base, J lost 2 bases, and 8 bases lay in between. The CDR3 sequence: CASSLGGRQETQYF. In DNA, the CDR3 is TGTGCCAGCAGCTTAGGGGGCAGACAAGAGACCCAGTACTTC. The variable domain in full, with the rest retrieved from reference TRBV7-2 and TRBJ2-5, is GAGVSQSPSNKVTEKGKDVELRCDPISGHTALYWYRQSLGQGLEFLIYFQGNSAPDKSGLPSDRFSAERTGGSVSTLTIQRTQQEDSAVYLCASSLGGRQETQYFGPGTRLLVL.

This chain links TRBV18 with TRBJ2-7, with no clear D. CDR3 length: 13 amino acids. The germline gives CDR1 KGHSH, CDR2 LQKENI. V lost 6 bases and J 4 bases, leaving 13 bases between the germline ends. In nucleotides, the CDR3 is TGTGCCAGCTCCCCCCAAGTTGAATACGAGCAGTACTTC. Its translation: CASSPQVEYEQYF.

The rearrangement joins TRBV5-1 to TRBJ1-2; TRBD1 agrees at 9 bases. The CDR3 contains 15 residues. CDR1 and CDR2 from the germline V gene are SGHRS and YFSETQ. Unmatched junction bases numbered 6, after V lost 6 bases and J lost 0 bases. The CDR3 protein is CASKQGAPSNYGYTF. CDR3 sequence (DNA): TGCGCCAGCAAACAGGGGGCCCCATCTAACTATGGCTACACCTTC.